One sample yielded the 10 T cell receptor beta chains listed below, sequenced in a study of shared clonotypes between healthy human individuals. CD45RO-negative, CCR7-positively selected cells formed the naive CD8 fraction, excluding terminally differentiated effector memory CD45RA+ cells. TCRdb's copy holds only in-frame clones and misses some; the assay was immunoSEQ multiplex PCR. The table shows 1.5 million to 2.5 million clones, with approximately 95% occurring only once. Sequenced sample: naive CD8+ T cells sorted from blood. The source of these receptors is a man between 18 and 35 years old in good health.

The chain combines TRBV29-1 with TRBJ2-1; the D is unclear. V was shortened by 5 bases and J by 0 bases, with 17 bases between the two germline ends. The CDR3 extends over 16 amino acids. Germline values: CDR1 SQVTM, CDR2 ANQGSEA. The CDR3 here is CSVTPKGSSSYNEQFF. DNA for the CDR3: TGCAGCGTTACCCCCAAAGGGTCCAGCTCCTACAATGAGCAGTTCTTC.

The rearrangement joins TRBV6-5 to TRBJ1-2; D possibly corresponds to TRBD1 (5 bases). The length of the CDR3 is 13 residues. The ends were cut back, 2 bases at V and 8 bases at J, with 12 bases in the middle. The germline V gene has CDR1 MNHEY and CDR2 SVGAGI. CDR3 region: CASSYTVREGYTF. CDR3 DNA: TGTGCCAGCAGTTACACAGTCAGGGAAGGCTACACCTTC.

The V call is TRBV6-5, the J call TRBJ2-7, with TRBD1 matching over 8 bases. Trimming at V came to 2 bases and at J to 3 bases, leaving 9 bases not matched to a gene. Germline V CDR1 and CDR2: MNHEY, SVGAGI. This CDR3 region has 16 residues. CDR3: CASSYSSGQVNYEQYF. The CDR3 bases are TGTGCCAGCAGTTACAGTTCGGGACAGGTCAACTACGAGCAGTACTTC.

The rearrangement joins TRBV7-9 to TRBJ1-2; 8 bases line up with TRBD1. Germline V lookup: CDR1 SEHNR, CDR2 FQNEAQ (reference sequence). This CDR3 is built from 16 residues. V shed 5 bases and J 5 bases; nucleotides not matched to a gene: 13. CDR3 region: CASSQMTGAVAYGYTF. In nucleotides, the CDR3 is TGTGCCAGCAGCCAAATGACAGGGGCCGTCGCATATGGCTACACCTTC.

This chain joins TRBV5-3 and TRBJ2-3; D may be TRBD1 or TRBD2 (5 bases each). TRBV5-3 is flagged as an ORF with uncertain function. The V gene lost 10 bases and the J gene lost 2 bases, with 11 bases spanning the gap. The CDR3 contains 12 residues. CDR3 in amino acids: CARRGPTDTQYF. The DNA for the CDR3 is TGTGCCCGACGGGGCCCCACAGATACGCAGTATTTT.

This chain links TRBV7-9 with TRBJ1-5; 7 nucleotides line up with TRBD1. Germline-derived CDR1 and CDR2 are SEHNR and FQNEAQ (reference sequence). The CDR3 loop spans 15 amino acids. The trim removed 9 bases at V and 5 bases at J, leaving 13 bases unmatched. CDR3 DNA: TGTGCCAGACAGGGGTTTAAGGGATTCGATCAGCCCCAGCATTTT. Its protein is CARQGFKGFDQPQHF. Complete variable domain (other parts from reference TRBV7-9 and TRBJ1-5): DTGVSQNPRHKITKRGQNVTFRCDPISEHNRLYWYRQTLGQGPEFLTYFQNEAQLEKSRLLSDRFSAERPKGSFSTLEIQRTEQGDSAMYLCARQGFKGFDQPQHFGDGTRLSIL.

This sequence joins TRBV28 and TRBJ2-4; 10 positions match TRBD2. Germline V lookup: CDR1 MDHEN, CDR2 SYDVKM. The length of the CDR3 is 17 residues. Losses at the gene ends were 6 bases for V and 1 base for J; bases not matched to a gene: 9. The CDR3 is CASRQEAGGPAKNIQYF. CDR3 nucleotide sequence: TGTGCCAGCAGACAAGAAGCGGGGGGGCCCGCCAAAAACATTCAGTACTTC.

The genes are TRBV4-1 and TRBJ1-1; 8 nucleotides align to TRBD1. This CDR3 spans 19 amino acids. The germline CDR1 and CDR2 sequences are MGHRA and YSYEKL. J gave up 4 bases and V 2 bases, and 18 bases lay outside the gene matches. The CDR3 DNA follows: TGCGCCAGCAGCCAACTCCCCCCGGGACAGGAATATGTTAGCACTGAAGCTTTCTTT. Its translation: CASSQLPPGQEYVSTEAFF.

The sample holds one count of this clone. V is TRBV30 and J is TRBJ1-1; TRBD1 matches 8 bases. The J segment lost 6 bases and the V segment lost 5 bases, leaving 5 bases of the junction unmatched. Looked up from germline, CDR1 is GTSNPN and CDR2 is SVGIG (reference sequence). The CDR3 is made up of 12 amino acids. The CDR3, as DNA: TGTGCCTGGGAACAGGGGGGCGCTGAAGCTTTCTTT. Translation gives CAWEQGGAEAFF.

The J gene is TRBJ2-3, the V gene TRBV13; D is unclear. Trimming cost V 5 bases and J 6 bases, with 12 bases left between them. In germline, CDR1 is PRHDT, CDR2 FYEKMQ (reference sequence). This CDR3 has 13 amino acids. CDR3 region: CASSHRLSDTQYF. The CDR3 coding sequence is TGTGCCAGCAGCCATAGACTTAGCGATACGCAGTATTTT.